This paragraph covers one TCR beta chain sequence. This sample is drawn from a study of blood T cell repertoires in COVID-19. About the research overall: Researchers got acute and convalescent COVID-19 samples from the United States, Italy and Spain. The analysed material was cDNA or gDNA that came from T cells, B-cell-depleted T cells, or PBMCs.

Source study methods: From reference gene primer amplification, estimates of nucleated cell counts were derived. Using immunoSEQ multiplex PCR, the repertoire was profiled, and TCRdb retains in-frame clones only, with some absent. The DNA was the basis for D and trimming; V, J and clone size are from that table. The table lists around 50,000 clones, roughly 91% of them singletons. Germline CDR1 is SNHLY and CDR2 is FYNNEI. J gave up 7 bases and V 6 bases, and 10 bases lay outside the gene matches. This CDR3 has 14 amino acids. Sequencing used peripheral blood. This receptor was obtained from a man aged 45 to 65 with active COVID-19. V is TRBV2 and J is TRBJ1-2; 8 nucleotides agree with TRBD1. The CDR3 protein is CASSPSTGVVGYTF. CDR3 in DNA: TGTGCCAGCAGCCCCTCGACAGGGGTAGTTGGCTACACCTTC.